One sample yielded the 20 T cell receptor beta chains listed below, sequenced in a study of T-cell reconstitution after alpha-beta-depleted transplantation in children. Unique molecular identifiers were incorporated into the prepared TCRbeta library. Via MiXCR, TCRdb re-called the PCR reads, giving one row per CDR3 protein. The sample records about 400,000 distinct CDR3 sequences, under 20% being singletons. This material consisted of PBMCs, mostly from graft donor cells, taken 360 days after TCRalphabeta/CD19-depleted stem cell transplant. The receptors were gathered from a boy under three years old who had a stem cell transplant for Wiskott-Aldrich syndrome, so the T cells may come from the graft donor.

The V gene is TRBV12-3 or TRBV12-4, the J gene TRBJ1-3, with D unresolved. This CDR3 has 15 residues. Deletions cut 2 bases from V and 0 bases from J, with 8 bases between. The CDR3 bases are TGTGCCAGCAGTTTAAGGGAGATCTCTGGAAACACCATATATTTT. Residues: CASSLREISGNTIYF.

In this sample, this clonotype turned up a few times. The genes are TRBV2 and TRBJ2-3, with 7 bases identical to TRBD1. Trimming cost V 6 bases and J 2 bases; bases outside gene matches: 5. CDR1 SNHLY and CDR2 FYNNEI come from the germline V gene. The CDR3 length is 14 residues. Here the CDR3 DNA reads TGTGCCAGCAGGTACGGGACAGCCACAGATACGCAGTATTTT. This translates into CASRYGTATDTQYF.

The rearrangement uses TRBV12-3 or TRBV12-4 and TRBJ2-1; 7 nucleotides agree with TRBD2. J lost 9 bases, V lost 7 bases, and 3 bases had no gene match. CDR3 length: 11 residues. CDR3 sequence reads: CASMTSIEQFF. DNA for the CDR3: TGTGCCAGCATGACTAGCATTGAGCAGTTCTTC.

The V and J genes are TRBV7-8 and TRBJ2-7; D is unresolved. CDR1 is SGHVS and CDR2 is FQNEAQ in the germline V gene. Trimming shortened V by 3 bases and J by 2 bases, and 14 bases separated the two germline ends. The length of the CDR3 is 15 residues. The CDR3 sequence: CASSFLRGPTYEQYF. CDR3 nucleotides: TGTGCCAGCAGCTTTTTACGCGGCCCTACCTACGAGCAGTACTTC.

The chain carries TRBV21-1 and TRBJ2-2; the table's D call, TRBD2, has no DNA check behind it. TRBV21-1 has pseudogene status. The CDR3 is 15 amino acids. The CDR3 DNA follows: TGTGCCAGCAGCAAAGGACCCTTGAGGGCCGGGGAGCTGTTTTTT. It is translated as CASSKGPLRAGELFF.

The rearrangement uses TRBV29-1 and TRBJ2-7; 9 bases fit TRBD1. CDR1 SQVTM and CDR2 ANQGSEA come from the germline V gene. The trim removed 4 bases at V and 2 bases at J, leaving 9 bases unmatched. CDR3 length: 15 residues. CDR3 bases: TGCAGCGTTGTCGGGGGGACAGGGAATACCTACGAGCAGTACTTC. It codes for CSVVGGTGNTYEQYF.

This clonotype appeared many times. In nucleotides, the CDR3 is TGCGCCAGCAGCTTGTGGCAGGGGGCGAACACTGAAGCTTTCTTT. Translated, it gives CASSLWQGANTEAFF. This sequence joins TRBV5-1 and TRBJ1-1; 8 bases are shared with TRBD1. There are 15 residues in the CDR3. V gave up 1 base and J gave up 1 base; unmatched junction bases: 3. The germline V gene encodes CDR1 SGHRS and CDR2 YFSETQ.

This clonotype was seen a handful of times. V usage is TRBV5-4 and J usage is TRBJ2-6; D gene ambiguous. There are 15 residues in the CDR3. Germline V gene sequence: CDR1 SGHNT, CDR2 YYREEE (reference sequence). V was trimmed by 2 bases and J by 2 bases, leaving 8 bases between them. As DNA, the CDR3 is TGTGCCAGCAGCTTCGATTTGCCTGGGGCCAACGTCCTGACTTTC. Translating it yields CASSFDLPGANVLTF.

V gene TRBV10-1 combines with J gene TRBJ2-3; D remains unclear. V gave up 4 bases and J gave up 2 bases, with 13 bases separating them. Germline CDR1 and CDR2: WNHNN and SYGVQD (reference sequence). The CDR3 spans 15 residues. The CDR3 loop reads CASSVGGSLTDTQYF. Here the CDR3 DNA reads TGCGCCAGCAGTGTTGGTGGCAGTCTCACAGATACGCAGTATTTT.

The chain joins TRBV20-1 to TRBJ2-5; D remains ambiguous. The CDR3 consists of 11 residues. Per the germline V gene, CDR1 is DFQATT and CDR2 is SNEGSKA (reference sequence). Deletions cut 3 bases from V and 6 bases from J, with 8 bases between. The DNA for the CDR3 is TGCAGTGCTAGCAAGGATAAGACCCAGTACTTC. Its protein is CSASKDKTQYF.

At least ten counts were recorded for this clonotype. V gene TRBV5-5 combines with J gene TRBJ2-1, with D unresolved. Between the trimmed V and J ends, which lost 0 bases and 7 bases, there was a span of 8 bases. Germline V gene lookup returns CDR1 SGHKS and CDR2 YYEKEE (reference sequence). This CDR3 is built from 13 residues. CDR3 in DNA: TGTGCCAGCAGCTTGGCCCGGCTGAATGAGCAGTTCTTC. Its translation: CASSLARLNEQFF.

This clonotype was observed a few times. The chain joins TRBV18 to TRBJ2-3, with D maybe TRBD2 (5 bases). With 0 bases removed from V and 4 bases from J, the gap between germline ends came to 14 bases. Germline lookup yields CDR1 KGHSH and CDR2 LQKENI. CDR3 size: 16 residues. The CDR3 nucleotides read TGTGCCAGCTCACCACCGCAGGTGCGGCGGGCAGATACGCAGTATTTT. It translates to CASSPPQVRRADTQYF.

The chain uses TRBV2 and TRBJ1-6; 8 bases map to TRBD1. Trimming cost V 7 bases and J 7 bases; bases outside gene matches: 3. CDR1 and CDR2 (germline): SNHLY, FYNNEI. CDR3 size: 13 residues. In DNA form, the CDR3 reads TGTGCCAGCACATACAGGGGGAATTCACCCCTCCACTTT. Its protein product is CASTYRGNSPLHF.

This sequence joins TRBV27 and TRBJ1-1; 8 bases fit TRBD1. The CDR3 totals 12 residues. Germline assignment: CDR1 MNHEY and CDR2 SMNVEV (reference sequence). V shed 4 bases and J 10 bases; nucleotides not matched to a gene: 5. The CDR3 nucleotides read TGTGCCAGCAGTTCCGACAGGGGACGAGCTTTCTTT. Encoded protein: CASSSDRGRAFF.

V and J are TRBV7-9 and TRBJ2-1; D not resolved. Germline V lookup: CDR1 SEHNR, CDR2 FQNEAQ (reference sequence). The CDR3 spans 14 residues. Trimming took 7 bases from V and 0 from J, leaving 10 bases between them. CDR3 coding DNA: TGTGCCAGCACGACACCCGGCTCCTACAATGAGCAGTTCTTC. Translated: CASTTPGSYNEQFF.

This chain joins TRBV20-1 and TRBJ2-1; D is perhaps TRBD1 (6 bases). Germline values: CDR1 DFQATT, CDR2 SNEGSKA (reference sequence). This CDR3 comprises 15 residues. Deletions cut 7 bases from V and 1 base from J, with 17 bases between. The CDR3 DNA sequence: TGCAGTGGGAGTCAGGGGCTTTGGTCCTACAATGAGCAGTTCTTC. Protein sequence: CSGSQGLWSYNEQFF.

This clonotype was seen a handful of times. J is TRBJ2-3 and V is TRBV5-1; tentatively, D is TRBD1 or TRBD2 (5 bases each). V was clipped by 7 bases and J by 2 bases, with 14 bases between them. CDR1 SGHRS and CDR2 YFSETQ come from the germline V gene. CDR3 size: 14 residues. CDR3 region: CASQAGASTDTQYF. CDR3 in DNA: TGCGCCAGCCAGGCCGGGGCTTCCACAGATACGCAGTATTTT. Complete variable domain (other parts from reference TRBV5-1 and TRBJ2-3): KAGVTQTPRYLIKTRGQQVTLSCSPISGHRSVSWYQQTPGQGLQFLFEYFSETQRNKGNFPGRFSGRQFSNSRSEMNVSTLELGDSALYLCASQAGASTDTQYFGPGTRLTVL.

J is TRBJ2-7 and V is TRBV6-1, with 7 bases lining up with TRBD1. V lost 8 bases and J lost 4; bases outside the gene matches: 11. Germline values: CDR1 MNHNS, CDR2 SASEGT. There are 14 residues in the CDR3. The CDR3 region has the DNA TGTGCCAGCGCCTCGCCGGGACAGACATACGAGCAGTACTTC. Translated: CASASPGQTYEQYF.

For the CDR3, the DNA is TGTGCCAGCAGCTTAGATCTCGACAGGGCGGCTAATGAAAAACTGTTTTTT. This translates into CASSLDLDRAANEKLFF. The J gene is TRBJ1-4, the V gene TRBV11-3; 7 bases are shared with TRBD1. After removal of 0 bases from V and 3 bases from J, the junction contained 7 bases not matched to a gene. Germline V gene sequence: CDR1 SGHNT, CDR2 YENEEA. The CDR3 spans 17 residues. The full variable domain, its missing parts supplied by reference TRBV11-3 and TRBJ1-4, is EAGVVQSPRYKIIEKKQPVAFWCNPISGHNTLYWYLQNLGQGPELLIRYENEEAVDDSQLPKDRFSAERLKGVDSTLKIQPAELGDSAVYLCASSLDLDRAANEKLFFGSGTQLSVL.

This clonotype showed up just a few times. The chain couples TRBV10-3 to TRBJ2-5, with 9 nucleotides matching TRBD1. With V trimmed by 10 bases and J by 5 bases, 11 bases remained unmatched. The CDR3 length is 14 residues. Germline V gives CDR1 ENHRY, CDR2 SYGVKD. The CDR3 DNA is TGTGCCACCACCGGGACAGGGCGATGGGAGACCCAGTACTTC. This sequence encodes CATTGTGRWETQYF.